One and the same sample provided the 23 T cell receptor beta chains below, sequenced in a study of shared clonotypes between healthy human individuals. The table came from immunoSEQ multiplex PCR; TCRdb's copy has only in-frame clones and leaves some out. The sample lists 550,000 to 750,000 clones; 95% to 96% were seen once. Naive CD8 isolation took CD45RO-negative cells positively selected for CCR7 and excluded terminally differentiated effector memory CD45RA+ cells. The sample was naive CD8+ T cells sorted from blood. Receptors were obtained from a woman aged 30 to 39 in good health.

On this clone itself: Other DNA sequences in this specimen translate into the identical CDR3. The chain couples TRBV27 to TRBJ2-7; tentative D call: TRBD1 (5 bases). The V and J ends lost 6 bases and 1 base respectively, with 10 bases between them. The CDR3 has 13 amino acids. Germline CDR1 and CDR2: MNHEY and SMNVEV (reference sequence). This CDR3 reads CASSPTVSYEQYF. CDR3 DNA: TGTGCCAGCAGCCCGACAGTTTCCTACGAGCAGTACTTC.

The V and J genes are TRBV5-6 and TRBJ2-1; tentatively, D is TRBD1 (5 bases). CDR1 is SGHDT and CDR2 is YYEEEE in the germline V gene. CDR3 length: 17 amino acids. Trimming stripped 0 bases from V and 0 bases from J, with 13 bases between. In DNA form, the CDR3 reads TGTGCCAGCAGCTTGGGGGGCGGCAGGGTCTCCTACAATGAGCAGTTCTTC. Translating gives CASSLGGGRVSYNEQFF.

The V and J genes are TRBV27 and TRBJ2-2, with TRBD1 identical over 11 bases. The CDR3 runs 17 residues. CDR1 is MNHEY, CDR2 SMNVEV, per germline (reference sequence). The ends lost 2 bases at V and 4 bases at J; junction bases unmatched: 6. The chain's CDR3 is CASSLLRTGGATGELFF. CDR3 in DNA: TGTGCCAGCAGTTTACTTCGGACAGGGGGCGCCACCGGGGAGCTGTTTTTT.

This chain links TRBV2 with TRBJ2-1; 12 nucleotides match TRBD2. Per the germline V gene, CDR1 is SNHLY and CDR2 is FYNNEI. This CDR3 comprises 21 residues. V trimming: 8 bases; J trimming: 4 bases; junction bases outside the gene matches: 24. For the CDR3, the DNA is TGTGCCAGCTATAAGTGGGGACTAGCGGGCCTTACCTCAAACCTTTACAATGAGCAGTTCTTC. As protein: CASYKWGLAGLTSNLYNEQFF.

As regards this clone: The sample contains more than one DNA sequence encoding this CDR3. The chain couples TRBV14 to TRBJ2-7; TRBD1 agrees at 7 bases. Germline CDR1 and CDR2: SGHDN and FVKESK. The CDR3 spans 13 residues. The V gene end was trimmed by 4 bases and the J gene end by 4 bases; junction bases not matched to a gene: 4. The CDR3 loop is CASSPGTAYEQYF. CDR3 sequence (DNA): TGTGCCAGCAGCCCGGGGACAGCGTACGAGCAGTACTTC. The complete variable domain, with remaining parts taken from reference TRBV14 and TRBJ2-7, reads EAGVTQFPSHSVIEKGQTVTLRCDPISGHDNLYWYRRVMGKEIKFLLHFVKESKQDESGMPNNRFLAERTGGTYSTLKVQPAELEDSGVYFCASSPGTAYEQYFGPGTRLTVT.

The chain combines TRBV19 with TRBJ2-5; D is undetermined. The CDR3 has 13 amino acids. Trimming left V 5 bases short and J 0 bases short, with 7 bases between. Germline loops: CDR1 LNHDA, CDR2 SQIVND (reference sequence). The CDR3 nucleotides read TGTGCCAGTAGTCAGCCGAACCAAGAGACCCAGTACTTC. Translation: CASSQPNQETQYF.

On this clone itself: Other DNA sequences within the sample encode an identical CDR3. The chain has TRBV9 and TRBJ2-3; the D is unclear. Germline V gene lookup returns CDR1 SGDLS and CDR2 YYNGEE. V was shortened by 4 bases and J by 3 bases, with 6 bases between the two germline ends. The CDR3 length is 12 residues. CDR3 bases: TGTGCCAGCAGCTCCTTGACAGATACGCAGTATTTT. Its protein is CASSSLTDTQYF.

V gene TRBV29-1 combines with J gene TRBJ2-7; D gene uncertain. CDR1 is SQVTM and CDR2 is ANQGSEA in the germline V gene. The length of the CDR3 is 12 residues. Trimming removed 5 bases from V and 2 bases from J, with 10 bases in between. CDR3 sequence: CSVSGGAYEQYF. In DNA, the CDR3 is TGCAGCGTTTCCGGTGGTGCCTACGAGCAGTACTTC.

This rearrangement joins TRBV2 to TRBJ1-3, with TRBD1 matching over 7 bases. The CDR3 has 17 amino acids. The V segment lost 4 bases and the J segment 0 bases; nucleotides outside the gene matches: 9. Germline V gives CDR1 SNHLY, CDR2 FYNNEI. Here the CDR3 reads CASSALRDRISGNTIYF. CDR3 sequence (DNA): TGTGCCAGCAGTGCCCTCCGGGACAGAATCTCTGGAAACACCATATATTTT.

The V and J genes are TRBV28 and TRBJ2-2; D is perhaps TRBD2 (5 bases). The CDR3 loop spans 14 amino acids. Germline CDR1 is MDHEN and CDR2 is SYDVKM. V was trimmed by 7 bases and J by 5 bases, leaving 14 bases between them. In DNA form, the CDR3 reads TGTGCCAGCAAGGCGGGCCCCACGACCGGGGAGCTGTTTTTT. This translates into CASKAGPTTGELFF.

The J gene is TRBJ1-1, the V gene TRBV9; D is ambiguous. CDR3 length: 15 amino acids. The germline gives CDR1 SGDLS, CDR2 YYNGEE. V lost 3 bases and J lost 3, with 15 bases in between. The CDR3 DNA reads as TGTGCCAGCAGCGAGTTGATACAGCTGGACACTGAAGCTTTCTTT. Amino acids: CASSELIQLDTEAFF. Drawing the rest from reference TRBV9 and TRBJ1-1, the complete variable domain is DSGVTQTPKHLITATGQRVTLRCSPRSGDLSVYWYQQSLDQGLQFLIQYYNGEERAKGNILERFSAQQFPDLHSELNLSSLELGDSALYFCASSELIQLDTEAFFGQGTRLTVV.

The chain carries TRBV10-3 and TRBJ2-2; D call uncertain. V gave up 4 bases and J gave up 6 bases, with 18 bases separating them. This CDR3 is built from 16 residues. Germline values: CDR1 ENHRY, CDR2 SYGVKD. CDR3 sequence (DNA): TGTGCCATCAGTGGACCGTTATCTCTAAACTCCGGGGAGCTGTTTTTT. Encoded protein: CAISGPLSLNSGELFF.

This chain links TRBV6-5 with TRBJ1-1; the D gene is possibly TRBD1 (5 bases). Germline V gives CDR1 MNHEY, CDR2 SVGAGI. The CDR3 is made up of 15 amino acids. V lost 8 bases, J lost 3 bases, and 19 bases lay in between. For the CDR3, the DNA is TGTGCCAGCGGACAAGGGGTCGGATTCTACACTGAAGCTTTCTTT. Translating it yields CASGQGVGFYTEAFF.

The genes are TRBV7-9 and TRBJ1-4; tentatively, D is TRBD1 (6 bases). Trimming shortened V by 2 bases and J by 8 bases, and 12 bases separated the two germline ends. The CDR3 totals 14 residues. From germline, CDR1 is SEHNR and CDR2 FQNEAQ (reference sequence). The CDR3 DNA reads as TGTGCCAGCAGCTTAAGAGGGGGAGGAGAAAAACTGTTTTTT. It is translated as CASSLRGGGEKLFF.

In its sample, this clone was seen once. The chain uses TRBV4-1 and TRBJ2-1, with 7 positions matching TRBD2. From germline, CDR1 is MGHRA and CDR2 YSYEKL. J was trimmed by 4 bases and V by 0 bases; bases with no gene match: 3. CDR3 length equals 15 residues. The CDR3: CASSQERGLYNEQFF. The CDR3 nucleotides are TGCGCCAGCAGCCAAGAAAGGGGACTATACAATGAGCAGTTCTTC.

This chain uses TRBV28 with TRBJ1-1; 9 bases fit TRBD1. Losses at the gene ends were 3 bases for V and 1 base for J; bases not matched to a gene: 3. Germline V gene data show CDR1 as MDHEN and CDR2 as SYDVKM. This CDR3 comprises 15 residues. CDR3 DNA sequence: TGTGCCAGCAGTTTCGGACAGGGGAAGAACACTGAAGCTTTCTTT. This encodes CASSFGQGKNTEAFF.

V is TRBV27 and J is TRBJ2-1; 10 bases map to TRBD2. CDR3 length: 15 residues. With 3 bases clipped from V and 7 bases from J, the junction kept 6 bases outside the gene matches. In germline, CDR1 is MNHEY, CDR2 SMNVEV (reference sequence). This CDR3 is CASSFIGSGGNEQFF. The CDR3 bases are TGTGCCAGCAGTTTTATCGGTAGCGGGGGGAATGAGCAGTTCTTC.

Regarding this clone: The same CDR3 is also encoded by other DNA sequences in this sample. In DNA form, the CDR3 reads TGTGCCAGCAGTTTGACTAGCGGGAGTGGCGAGCAGTACTTC. Translation gives CASSLTSGSGEQYF. This chain joins TRBV27 and TRBJ2-7, with TRBD2 matching over 12 bases. Germline CDR1 reads MNHEY; CDR2 reads SMNVEV (reference sequence). The CDR3 sequence is 14 residues long. With 3 bases clipped from V and 6 bases from J, the junction kept 3 bases outside the gene matches.

About this clone: One end of the junction varies from germline; a read error may be responsible. The gene calls are TRBV27 and TRBJ2-1; no firm D call. The CDR3 is 13 amino acids. Looked up from germline, CDR1 is MNHEY and CDR2 is SMNVEV (reference sequence). CDR3 region: CASTLSPHNEQFF. The CDR3 DNA sequence: TGTGCCAGCACTTTAAGCCCTCACAATGAGCAGTTCTTC.

A single count supports this clone. This sequence joins TRBV5-1 and TRBJ2-6, with TRBD1 identical over 10 bases. The ends lost 4 bases at V and 1 base at J; junction bases unmatched: 5. The germline V gene has CDR1 SGHRS and CDR2 YFSETQ. CDR3 size: 17 residues. CDR3 sequence (DNA): TGCGCCAGCAGCAGGGGACAGGGGCCATCTGGGGCCAACGTCCTGACTTTC. This translates into CASSRGQGPSGANVLTF.

This chain joins TRBV11-2 and TRBJ2-1; 7 bases agree with TRBD2. This CDR3 is 16 amino acids long. Germline CDR1 SGHAT, CDR2 FQNNGV. With V trimmed by 0 bases and J by 0 bases, 2 bases remained unmatched. In DNA form, the CDR3 reads TGTGCCAGCAGCTTAGAAGGCGGGAGCTCCTACAATGAGCAGTTCTTC. It codes for CASSLEGGSSYNEQFF.

The chain recombines TRBV14 with TRBJ1-1; D is perhaps TRBD1 (5 bases). V lost 0 bases to trimming and J lost 1 base, with 15 bases between them. The CDR3 is made up of 17 amino acids. Looked up from germline, CDR1 is SGHDN and CDR2 is FVKESK. The CDR3 sequence is CASSQETGRAGNTEAFF. In DNA form, the CDR3 reads TGTGCCAGCAGCCAAGAGACGGGGCGTGCCGGGAACACTGAAGCTTTCTTT.

The CDR3 region is CSARTESSYEQYF. In nucleotides, the CDR3 is TGCAGCGCTCGCACGGAAAGCTCCTACGAGCAGTACTTC. This chain connects TRBV29-1 to TRBJ2-7; D is ambiguous. CDR1 is SQVTM, CDR2 ANQGSEA, per germline. Trimming took off 7 bases at V and 0 bases at J, with 13 bases between the two ends. This CDR3 is built from 13 residues.